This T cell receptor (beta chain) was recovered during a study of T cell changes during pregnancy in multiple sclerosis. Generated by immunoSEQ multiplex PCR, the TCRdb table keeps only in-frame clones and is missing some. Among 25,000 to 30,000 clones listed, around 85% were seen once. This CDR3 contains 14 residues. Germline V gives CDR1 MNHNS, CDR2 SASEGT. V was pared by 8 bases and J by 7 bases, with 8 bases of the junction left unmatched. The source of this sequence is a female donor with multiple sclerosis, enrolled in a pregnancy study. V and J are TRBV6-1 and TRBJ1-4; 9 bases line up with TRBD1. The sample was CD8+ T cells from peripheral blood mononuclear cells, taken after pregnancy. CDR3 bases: TGTGCCAGCCAACGCGGGACAGGGAGTGAAAAACTGTTTTTT. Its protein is CASQRGTGSEKLFF.